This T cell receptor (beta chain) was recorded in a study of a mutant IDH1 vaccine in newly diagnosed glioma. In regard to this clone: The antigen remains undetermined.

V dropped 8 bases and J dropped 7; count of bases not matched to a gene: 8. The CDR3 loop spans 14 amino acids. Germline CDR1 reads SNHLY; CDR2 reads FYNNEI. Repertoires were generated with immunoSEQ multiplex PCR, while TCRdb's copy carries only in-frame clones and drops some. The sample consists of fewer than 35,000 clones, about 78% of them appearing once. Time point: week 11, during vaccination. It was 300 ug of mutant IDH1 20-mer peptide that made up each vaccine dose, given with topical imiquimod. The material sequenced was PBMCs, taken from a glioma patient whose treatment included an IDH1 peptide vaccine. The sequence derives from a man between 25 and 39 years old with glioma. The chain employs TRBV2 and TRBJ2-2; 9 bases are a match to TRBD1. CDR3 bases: TGTGCCAGCCGGGACAGGGAGGATGGCGGGGAGCTGTTTTTT. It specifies CASRDREDGGELFF.